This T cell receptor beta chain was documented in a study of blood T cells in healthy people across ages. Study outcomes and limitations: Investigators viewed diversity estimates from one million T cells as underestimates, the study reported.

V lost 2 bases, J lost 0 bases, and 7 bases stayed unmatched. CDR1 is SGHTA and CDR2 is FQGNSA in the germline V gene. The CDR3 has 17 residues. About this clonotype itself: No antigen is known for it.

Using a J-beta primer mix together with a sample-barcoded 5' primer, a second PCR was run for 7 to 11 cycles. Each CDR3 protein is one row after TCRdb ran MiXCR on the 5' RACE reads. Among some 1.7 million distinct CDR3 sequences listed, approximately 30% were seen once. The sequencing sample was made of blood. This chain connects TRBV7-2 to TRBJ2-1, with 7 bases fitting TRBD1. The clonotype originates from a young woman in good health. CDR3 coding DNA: TGTGCCAGCAGCTTAACAGGGGAGTTCAACTCCTACAATGAGCAGTTCTTC. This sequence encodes CASSLTGEFNSYNEQFF.